This T cell receptor (beta chain) is from a study of cytomegalovirus exposure and HLA in healthy donors. The CDR3 runs to 12 residues. With 7 bases clipped from V and 8 bases from J, the junction kept 8 bases outside the gene matches. Germline loops: CDR1 SQVTM, CDR2 ANQGSEA. About this clone itself: Its antigen is not identified.

TCRdb's table, derived via immunoSEQ multiplex PCR, lists solely in-frame clones and lacks some. The repertoire holds 150,000 or so clones, with 89% as singletons. The study's findings and limits: One later analysis, an examination of the 100 to 150 validation repertoires, found that first-cohort TCR clusters tended to co-occur in them.

The V call is TRBV29-1, the J call TRBJ1-2, with 9 bases fitting TRBD1. What was sequenced was PBMCs. The sequence came from a woman aged 18-29 years in good health and CMV-seronegative. In nucleotides, the CDR3 is TGCAGCGCCATGGGGGACAGGGACGGCTACACCTTC. The encoded protein is CSAMGDRDGYTF.